The TCR beta chain under discussion was sequenced for a study of blood T cell repertoires in COVID-19. Overall study context: Acute-phase and convalescent COVID-19 samples originated in the United States, Italy and Spain. The analysed material was cDNA or gDNA that came from T cells, B-cell-depleted T cells, or PBMCs.

The CDR3 extends over 13 amino acids. Trimming took 6 bases from V and 1 from J, leaving 10 bases between them. Original data processing: Estimated nucleated cell counts came from reference gene primer amplification. Clones were read by immunoSEQ multiplex PCR, and TCRdb kept only the in-frame ones, dropping some. The DNA was the basis for D and trimming; V, J and clone size are from that table. The sample has about 210,000 clones; around 88% are singletons. The TCR comes from a man between 18 and 35 years old with active or convalescent COVID-19. The chain uses TRBV12-3 or TRBV12-4 and TRBJ2-7; D may be TRBD1 (6 bases). What was sequenced was peripheral blood. The CDR3 sequence: CASSLQGSYEQYF. CDR3 sequence (DNA): TGTGCCAGCAGCCTGCAGGGGTCCTACGAGCAGTACTTC.